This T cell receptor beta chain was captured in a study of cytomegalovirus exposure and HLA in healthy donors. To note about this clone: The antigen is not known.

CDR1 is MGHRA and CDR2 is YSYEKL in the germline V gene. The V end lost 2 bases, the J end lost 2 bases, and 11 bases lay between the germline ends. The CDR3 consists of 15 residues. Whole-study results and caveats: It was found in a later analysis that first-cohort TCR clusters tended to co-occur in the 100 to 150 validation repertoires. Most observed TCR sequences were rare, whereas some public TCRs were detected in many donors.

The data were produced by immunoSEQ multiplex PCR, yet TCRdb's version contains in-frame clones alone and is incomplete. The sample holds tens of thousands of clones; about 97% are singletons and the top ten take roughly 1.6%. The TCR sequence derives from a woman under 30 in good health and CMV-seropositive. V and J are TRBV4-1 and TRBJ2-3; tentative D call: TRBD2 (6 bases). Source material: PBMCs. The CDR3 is CASSQLLANTDTQYF. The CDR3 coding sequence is TGCGCCAGCAGCCAACTACTAGCTAACACAGATACGCAGTATTTT.